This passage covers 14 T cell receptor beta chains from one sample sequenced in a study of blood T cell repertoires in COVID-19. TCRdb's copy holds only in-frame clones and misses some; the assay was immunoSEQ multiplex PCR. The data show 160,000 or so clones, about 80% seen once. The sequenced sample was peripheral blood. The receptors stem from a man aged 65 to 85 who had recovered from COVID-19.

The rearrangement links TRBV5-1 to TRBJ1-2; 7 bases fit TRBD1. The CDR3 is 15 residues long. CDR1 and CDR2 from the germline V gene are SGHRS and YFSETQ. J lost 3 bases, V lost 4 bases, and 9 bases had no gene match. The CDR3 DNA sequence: TGCGCCAGCAGCGCCACAGGGGTTGGGGACTATGGCTACACCTTC. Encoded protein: CASSATGVGDYGYTF.

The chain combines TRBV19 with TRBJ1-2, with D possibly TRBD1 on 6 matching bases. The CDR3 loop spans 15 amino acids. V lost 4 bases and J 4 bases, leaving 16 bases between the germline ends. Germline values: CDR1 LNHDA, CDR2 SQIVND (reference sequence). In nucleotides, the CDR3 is TGTGCCAGTAGTACCCACCTTCAGGACAGCTATGGCTACACCTTC. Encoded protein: CASSTHLQDSYGYTF.

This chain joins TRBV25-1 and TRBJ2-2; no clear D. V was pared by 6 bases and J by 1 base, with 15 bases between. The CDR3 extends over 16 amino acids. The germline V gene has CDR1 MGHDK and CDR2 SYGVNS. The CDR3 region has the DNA TGTGCCAGCAGACACTCGGAGACCATGAACACCGGGGAGCTGTTTTTT. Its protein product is CASRHSETMNTGELFF.

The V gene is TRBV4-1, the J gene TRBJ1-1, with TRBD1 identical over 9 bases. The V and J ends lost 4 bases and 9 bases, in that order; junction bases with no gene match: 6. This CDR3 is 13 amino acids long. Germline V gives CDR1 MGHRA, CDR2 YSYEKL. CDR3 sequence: CASSPRQGEKAFF. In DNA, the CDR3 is TGCGCCAGCAGCCCCAGACAGGGGGAGAAAGCTTTCTTT.

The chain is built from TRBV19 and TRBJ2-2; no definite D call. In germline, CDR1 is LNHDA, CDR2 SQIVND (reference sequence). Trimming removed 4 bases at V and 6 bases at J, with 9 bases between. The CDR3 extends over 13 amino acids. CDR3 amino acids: CASSSPRAGELFF. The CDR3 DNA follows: TGTGCCAGTAGTAGTCCGCGAGCCGGGGAGCTGTTTTTT. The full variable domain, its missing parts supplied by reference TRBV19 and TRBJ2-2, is DGGITQSPKYLFRKEGQNVTLSCEQNLNHDAMYWYRQDPGQGLRLIYYSQIVNDFQKGDIAEGYSVSREKKESFPLTVTSAQKNPTAFYLCASSSPRAGELFFGEGSRLTVL.

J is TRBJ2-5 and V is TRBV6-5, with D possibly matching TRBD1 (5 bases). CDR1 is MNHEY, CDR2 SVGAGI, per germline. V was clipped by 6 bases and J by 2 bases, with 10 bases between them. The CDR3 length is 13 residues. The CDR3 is CASSPTVQETQYF. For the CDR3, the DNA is TGTGCCAGCAGCCCGACAGTTCAAGAGACCCAGTACTTC.

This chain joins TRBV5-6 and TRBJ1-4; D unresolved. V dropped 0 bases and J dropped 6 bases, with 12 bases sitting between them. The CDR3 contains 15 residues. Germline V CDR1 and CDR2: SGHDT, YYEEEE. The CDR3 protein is CASSLVHRQDEKLFF. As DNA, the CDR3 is TGTGCCAGCAGCTTGGTCCACCGTCAGGATGAAAAACTGTTTTTT.

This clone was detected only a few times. CDR3 sequence reads: CASSLSTLPHTEAFF. The CDR3 DNA reads as TGTGCCAGCAGCTTGTCTACGCTCCCTCACACTGAAGCTTTCTTT. The chain recombines TRBV7-9 with TRBJ1-1; no clear D gene. CDR3 length: 15 residues. CDR1 and CDR2 from the germline V gene are SEHNR and FQNEAQ (reference sequence). V shed 3 bases and J shed 3 bases, with 14 bases lying between them.

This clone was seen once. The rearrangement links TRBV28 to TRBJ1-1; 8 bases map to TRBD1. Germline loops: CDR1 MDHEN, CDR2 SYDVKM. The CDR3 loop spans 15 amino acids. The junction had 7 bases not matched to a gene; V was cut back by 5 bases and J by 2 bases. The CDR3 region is CASSGQGERNTEAFF. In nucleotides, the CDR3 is TGTGCCAGCAGTGGACAGGGCGAAAGAAACACTGAAGCTTTCTTT.

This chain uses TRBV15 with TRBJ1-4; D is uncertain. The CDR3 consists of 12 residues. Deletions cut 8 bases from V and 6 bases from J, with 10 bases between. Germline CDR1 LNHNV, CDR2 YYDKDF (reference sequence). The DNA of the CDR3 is TGTGCCACCCGAACGGGATATGAAAAACTGTTTTTT. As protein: CATRTGYEKLFF.

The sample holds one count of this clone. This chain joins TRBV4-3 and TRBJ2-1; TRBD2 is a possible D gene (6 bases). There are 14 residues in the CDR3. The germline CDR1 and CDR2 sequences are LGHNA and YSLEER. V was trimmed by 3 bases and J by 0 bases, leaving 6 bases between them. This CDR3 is CASSQDYSYNEQFF. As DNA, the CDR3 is TGCGCCAGCAGCCAGGACTACTCCTACAATGAGCAGTTCTTC.

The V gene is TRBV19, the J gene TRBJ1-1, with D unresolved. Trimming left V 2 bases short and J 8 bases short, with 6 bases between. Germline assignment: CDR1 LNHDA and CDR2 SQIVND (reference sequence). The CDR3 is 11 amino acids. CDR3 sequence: CASSIFSEAFF. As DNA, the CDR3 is TGTGCCAGTAGTATATTCTCCGAAGCTTTCTTT.

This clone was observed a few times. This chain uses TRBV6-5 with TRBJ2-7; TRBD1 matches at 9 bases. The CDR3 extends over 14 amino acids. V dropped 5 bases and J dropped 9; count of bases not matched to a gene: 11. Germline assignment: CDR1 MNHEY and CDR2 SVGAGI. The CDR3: CASSIRDRESRQYF. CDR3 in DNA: TGTGCCAGCAGTATCCGGGACAGGGAGAGTCGGCAGTACTTC.

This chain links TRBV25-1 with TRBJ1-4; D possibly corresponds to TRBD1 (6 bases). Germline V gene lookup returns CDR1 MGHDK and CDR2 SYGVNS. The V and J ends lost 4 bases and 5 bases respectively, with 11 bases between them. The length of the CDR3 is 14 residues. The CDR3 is CASSAHTGNEKLFF. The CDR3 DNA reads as TGTGCCAGCAGTGCACATACAGGGAATGAAAAACTGTTTTTT. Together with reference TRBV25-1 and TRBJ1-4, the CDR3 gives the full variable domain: EADIYQTPRYLVIGTGKKITLECSQTMGHDKMYWYQQDPGMELHLIHYSYGVNSTEKGDLSSESTVSRIRTEHFPLTLESARPSHTSQYLCASSAHTGNEKLFFGSGTQLSVL.